One sample yielded the 31 T cell receptor beta chains listed below, sequenced in a study of blood T cells in healthy people across ages. Together with a sample-barcoded 5' primer, a J-beta primer mix was included in a second PCR lasting about 6 to 11 cycles. A single record per CDR3 protein comes from TCRdb applying MiXCR to the 5' RACE reads. The data contain about 800,000 distinct CDR3 sequences, just under 25% of them seen just once; the ten biggest clones take up under 4.5%. The same data also went into a second study, on T cells of mothers and their children.

The sample was blood. These receptors all stem from a boy under 18 in good health.

This clonotype has just a few counts. One end of the junction varies from germline; a read error may be responsible. CDR3 bases: TGTGCCAGCGGCTTAAAGGCGGCTAGCGGGGGCCCGATCAAGCAGTTCTTC. This gives the protein CASGLKAASGGPIKQFF. The rearrangement joins TRBV7-2 to TRBJ2-5, with TRBD2 matching over 10 bases. The end of the DNA is better explained by TRBJ2-1, so the J call may be wrong. CDR3 size: 17 residues. CDR1 and CDR2 (germline): SGHTA, FQGNSA.

This clonotype appeared a few times. One junction end does not reproduce the germline sequence, and a read error may be involved. V is TRBV18 and J is TRBJ1-3, with D possibly being TRBD1 (6 bases). CDR1 and CDR2 (germline): KGHSH, LQKENI. This CDR3 spans 16 amino acids. This CDR3 reads CASSPGQMSSGDTIYF. CDR3 DNA sequence: TGTGCCAGCTCACCTGGACAGATGAGCTCTGGAGACACCATATATTTT.

The count of this clonotype is one. The chain has TRBV24-1 and TRBJ1-1, with 8 bases that match TRBD1. CDR3 length: 16 residues. CDR1 and CDR2 (germline): KGHDR, SFDVKD. V lost 2 bases, J lost 1 base, and 5 bases stayed unmatched. The CDR3 DNA sequence: TGTGCCACCAGTGATTCGAACAGGGGGAAGAACACTGAAGCTTTCTTT. Amino acids: CATSDSNRGKNTEAFF.

This clonotype turned up a few times. J is TRBJ2-5 and V is TRBV28; the match to TRBD1 covers 8 bases. Germline CDR1 is MDHEN and CDR2 is SYDVKM. Losses at the gene ends were 5 bases for V and 4 bases for J; bases not matched to a gene: 9. The CDR3 runs to 15 residues. CDR3 in amino acids: CASSPRTGFRETQYF. DNA for the CDR3: TGTGCCAGCAGTCCGCGGACAGGGTTTAGAGAGACCCAGTACTTC.

V and J are TRBV4-2 and TRBJ2-4, with TRBD2 identical over 10 bases. Germline-derived CDR1 and CDR2 are LGHNA and YNFKEQ. The CDR3 loop spans 20 amino acids. The J segment lost 0 bases and the V segment lost 0 bases, leaving 11 bases of the junction unmatched. In DNA, the CDR3 is TGTGCCAGCAGCCAAGAGGTCGGGACTAGCGTGTCCCTAGCCAAAAACATTCAGTACTTC. Encoded protein: CASSQEVGTSVSLAKNIQYF.

This clonotype was seen only a few times. The chain has TRBV2 and TRBJ2-7, with D possibly matching TRBD2 (5 bases). Germline CDR1 and CDR2: SNHLY and FYNNEI. The CDR3 runs to 15 residues. Between the trimmed V and J ends, which lost 2 bases and 0 bases, there was a span of 11 bases. Here the CDR3 reads CASSEFAGSSYEQYF. CDR3 nucleotides: TGTGCCAGCAGTGAATTTGCGGGTAGCTCCTACGAGCAGTACTTC.

The chain joins TRBV28 to TRBJ2-7; TRBD1 matches 8 bases. CDR3 length: 14 amino acids. The germline V gene encodes CDR1 MDHEN and CDR2 SYDVKM. The CDR3 DNA is TGTGCAACCACCTTTGGACAGGGAGCATACGAGCAGTACTTC. Protein: CATTFGQGAYEQYF.

This chain uses TRBV2 with TRBJ2-5; TRBD2 agrees at 11 bases. Near its end, the DNA agrees better with TRBJ2-1, so the J call may be wrong. The length of the CDR3 is 14 residues. Germline-derived CDR1 and CDR2 are SNHLY and FYNNEI. CDR3 residues: CASSRRLAGGEQFF. The CDR3, as DNA: TGTGCCAGCAGTCGGAGGCTAGCGGGAGGCGAGCAGTTCTTC.

This clonotype appeared a few times. The chain combines TRBV10-3 with TRBJ2-7; possible D gene TRBD2, 5 bases. Trimming removed 7 bases from V and 0 bases from J, with 10 bases in between. This CDR3 is 13 amino acids long. From germline, CDR1 is ENHRY and CDR2 SYGVKD. The CDR3 sequence: CAINSGFSYEQYF. In DNA form, the CDR3 reads TGTGCCATCAACAGCGGCTTCTCCTACGAGCAGTACTTC.

This clonotype was counted a few times. This chain connects TRBV20-1 to TRBJ1-2; D ambiguous. V was clipped by 2 bases and J by 2 bases, with 12 bases between them. CDR1 and CDR2 from the germline V gene are DFQATT and SNEGSKA (reference sequence). The CDR3 is made up of 14 amino acids. DNA of the CDR3: TGCAGTGCTAGATCCGACGCGGGGAACTATGGCTACACCTTC. This sequence encodes CSARSDAGNYGYTF.

The chain recombines TRBV7-2 with TRBJ1-1, with a weak D call TRBD1 (5 bases). V lost 7 bases, J lost 2 bases, and 14 bases lay in between. Germline V gene lookup returns CDR1 SGHTA and CDR2 FQGNSA. The CDR3 has 14 amino acids. The CDR3 DNA is TGTGCCAGCACCTCGGGGGGACGAAACACTGAAGCTTTCTTT. It codes for CASTSGGRNTEAFF. The entire variable domain, with the rest obtained from reference TRBV7-2 and TRBJ1-1, is as follows: GAGVSQSPSNKVTEKGKDVELRCDPISGHTALYWYRQSLGQGLEFLIYFQGNSAPDKSGLPSDRFSAERTGGSVSTLTIQRTQQEDSAVYLCASTSGGRNTEAFFGQGTRLTVV.

The chain has TRBV12-3 or TRBV12-4 and TRBJ2-3; TRBD2 matches at 11 bases. The V and J ends lost 6 bases and 5 bases, in that order; junction bases with no gene match: 10. The CDR3 covers 16 residues. CDR3 sequence: CASSLETSGKRDTQYF. The CDR3 DNA sequence: TGTGCCAGCAGCCTGGAGACTAGCGGGAAGAGAGATACGCAGTATTTT.

The chain recombines TRBV27 with TRBJ2-1, with 9 bases aligning to TRBD1. The J segment lost 9 bases and the V segment lost 3 bases, leaving 9 bases of the junction unmatched. CDR3 size: 15 residues. The germline gives CDR1 MNHEY, CDR2 SMNVEV (reference sequence). DNA of the CDR3: TGTGCCAGCAGTTTCATCGGACAGGGGACGGGTGAGCAGTTCTTC. Encoded protein: CASSFIGQGTGEQFF.

The J gene is TRBJ1-2, the V gene TRBV29-1, with a possible D match to TRBD1 (5 bases). Germline assignment: CDR1 SQVTM and CDR2 ANQGSEA. Trimming cost V 7 bases and J 8 bases, with 14 bases left between them. The CDR3 length is 11 residues. CDR3 sequence reads: CSAGREPGYTF. CDR3 DNA: TGCAGCGCCGGCAGGGAGCCCGGCTACACCTTC.

This chain links TRBV29-1 with TRBJ1-4; D may be TRBD1 (5 bases). The CDR3 spans 13 residues. From germline, CDR1 is SQVTM and CDR2 ANQGSEA. Trimming left V 5 bases short and J 5 bases short, with 12 bases between. CDR3: CSVLGQANEKLFF. In DNA, the CDR3 is TGCAGCGTTTTGGGGCAGGCAAATGAAAAACTGTTTTTT.

The chain couples TRBV9 to TRBJ1-2; D possibly corresponds to TRBD1 (5 bases). Germline CDR1 is SGDLS and CDR2 is YYNGEE. The CDR3 contains 12 residues. The V end was cut by 5 bases, the J end by 8 bases, with 13 bases between. The CDR3 spells CASSGGTSGYTF. CDR3 sequence (DNA): TGTGCCAGCAGTGGAGGGACGTCCGGCTACACCTTC.

This clonotype was observed a handful of times. The chain has TRBV25-1 and TRBJ1-2; 8 positions match TRBD1. This CDR3 spans 14 amino acids. Germline-derived CDR1 and CDR2 are MGHDK and SYGVNS. V lost 5 bases and J lost 7; bases outside the gene matches: 9. CDR3 region: CASSSEGTGLGYTF. As DNA, the CDR3 is TGTGCCAGCAGTTCCGAGGGGACAGGCCTTGGCTACACCTTC.

This clonotype was seen only a few times. J is TRBJ1-1 and V is TRBV7-9; 7 positions match TRBD1. J gave up 3 bases and V 1 base, and 8 bases lay outside the gene matches. CDR1 and CDR2 (germline): SEHNR, FQNEAQ (reference sequence). The CDR3 is 16 amino acids. The CDR3 region is CASSLGLGTVYTEAFF. Here the CDR3 DNA reads TGTGCCAGCAGCTTAGGGTTAGGGACAGTCTACACTGAAGCTTTCTTT.

The chain uses TRBV7-2 and TRBJ2-6; no reliable D call. The CDR3 has 17 amino acids. Trimming removed 1 base from V and 2 bases from J, with 12 bases in between. Looked up from germline, CDR1 is SGHTA and CDR2 is FQGNSA. The CDR3 region has the DNA TGTGCCAGCAGCTTAGTACACATGAGCCCTGGGGCCAACGTCCTGACTTTC. Translated, it gives CASSLVHMSPGANVLTF.

J is TRBJ2-1 and V is TRBV7-9; no clear D gene. The germline V gene encodes CDR1 SEHNR and CDR2 FQNEAQ (reference sequence). Trimming stripped 4 bases from V and 2 bases from J, with 12 bases between. This CDR3 comprises 15 residues. Written as DNA, the CDR3 is TGTGCCAGCAGCTCGACGGCGCAAACCTACAATGAGCAGTTCTTC. Translating gives CASSSTAQTYNEQFF.

This clonotype showed up many times. This sequence joins TRBV20-1 and TRBJ2-7; D gene uncertain. Between the trimmed V and J ends, which lost 0 bases and 4 bases, there was a span of 7 bases. Germline-derived CDR1 and CDR2 are DFQATT and SNEGSKA (reference sequence). This CDR3 is 12 amino acids long. The CDR3 nucleotides are TGCAGTGCTAGAGATCAGACGTACGAGCAGTACTTC. Residues: CSARDQTYEQYF.

The chain has TRBV25-1 and TRBJ2-7; the match to TRBD1 covers 8 bases. The V segment lost 0 bases and the J segment 5 bases; nucleotides outside the gene matches: 12. Germline V gives CDR1 MGHDK, CDR2 SYGVNS. The CDR3 extends over 17 amino acids. CDR3 sequence: CASSEYIGGTGLDEQYF. CDR3 in DNA: TGTGCCAGCAGTGAATATATTGGAGGGACAGGACTGGACGAGCAGTACTTC.

This clonotype has just a few counts. V is TRBV20-1 and J is TRBJ2-7; TRBD1 aligns across 11 bases. The CDR3 runs to 14 residues. Germline V gives CDR1 DFQATT, CDR2 SNEGSKA (reference sequence). The ends lost 6 bases at V and 6 bases at J; junction bases unmatched: 10. This CDR3 is CSARGQGAVFEQYF. CDR3 DNA sequence: TGCAGTGCCCGTGGACAGGGGGCTGTGTTCGAGCAGTACTTC.

This clonotype was seen only a few times. The V and J genes are TRBV4-3 and TRBJ2-7, with TRBD2 matching over 7 bases. This CDR3 has 15 residues. V was clipped by 3 bases and J by 1 base; unmatched bases: 6. The germline gives CDR1 LGHNA, CDR2 YSLEER. The chain's CDR3 is CASSHTPGLSYEQYF. In DNA form, the CDR3 reads TGCGCCAGCAGCCACACACCGGGACTATCCTACGAGCAGTACTTC.

This clonotype occurred a few times. V is TRBV29-1 and J is TRBJ1-1; a possible D gene is TRBD1 (5 bases). Between the trimmed V and J ends, which lost 5 bases and 3 bases, there was a span of 7 bases. This CDR3 has 11 amino acids. Germline V lookup: CDR1 SQVTM, CDR2 ANQGSEA. CDR3 DNA sequence: TGCAGCGTTCAGGGTGACACTGAAGCTTTCTTT. This gives the protein CSVQGDTEAFF. Looking up the rest from reference TRBV29-1 and TRBJ1-1 gives the full variable domain: SAVISQKPSRDICQRGTSLTIQCQVDSQVTMMFWYRQQPGQSLTLIATANQGSEATYESGFVIDKFPISRPNLTFSTLTVSNMSPEDSSIYLCSVQGDTEAFFGQGTRLTVV.

This clonotype was counted a few times. The chain uses TRBV12-3 or TRBV12-4 and TRBJ2-5, with TRBD2 as a possible D gene (6 bases). Trimming stripped 5 bases from V and 5 bases from J, with 18 bases between. The CDR3 spans 15 residues. The CDR3 DNA follows: TGTGCCAGCAGTGAAAATGATCCAGCGGGTGAGACCCAGTACTTC. This codes for CASSENDPAGETQYF.

V is TRBV5-5 and J is TRBJ2-7, with D possibly being TRBD2 (6 bases). This CDR3 is built from 15 residues. CDR1 is SGHKS and CDR2 is YYEKEE in the germline V gene (reference sequence). The V and J ends lost 6 bases and 7 bases respectively, with 23 bases between them. For the CDR3, the DNA is TGTGCCAGCACCCATAACGGGATTATGGAGGGGGAGCAGTACTTC. Its protein product is CASTHNGIMEGEQYF.

The chain combines TRBV15 with TRBJ2-3; no firm D call. Trimming took 0 bases from V and 4 from J, leaving 5 bases between them. CDR3 length: 13 residues. Germline loops: CDR1 LNHNV, CDR2 YYDKDF (reference sequence). The CDR3 protein is CATSRDLADTQYF. CDR3 bases: TGTGCCACCAGCAGAGATCTGGCAGATACGCAGTATTTT.

This clonotype showed up just a few times. The chain carries TRBV24-1 and TRBJ2-2; 7 bases align to TRBD1. Germline-derived CDR1 and CDR2 are KGHDR and SFDVKD. This CDR3 has 15 residues. The junction had 3 bases not matched to a gene; V was cut back by 4 bases and J by 2 bases. CDR3 sequence (DNA): TGTGCCACCAGTGAGGGGACAGCTAACACCGGGGAGCTGTTTTTT. The encoded protein is CATSEGTANTGELFF.

This clonotype was seen a handful of times. The V and J genes are TRBV29-1 and TRBJ2-7, with 11 bases matching TRBD1. Germline V gene lookup returns CDR1 SQVTM and CDR2 ANQGSEA. V was pared by 2 bases and J by 7 bases, with 7 bases of the junction left unmatched. The CDR3 runs 14 residues. The CDR3 sequence: CSVEPGQGAQEQYF. CDR3 DNA sequence: TGCAGCGTTGAACCTGGACAGGGGGCGCAAGAGCAGTACTTC.

The table lists this clonotype with a few counts. The chain employs TRBV28 and TRBJ2-5, with 7 positions matching TRBD1. The DNA end is more similar to TRBJ2-7, so the J call may be wrong. Germline V gives CDR1 MDHEN, CDR2 SYDVKM. This CDR3 is 14 amino acids long. The CDR3 reads CASSQQGPAYEQYF. CDR3 bases: TGTGCCAGCAGTCAACAGGGGCCTGCTTACGAGCAGTACTTC.